Shown below are 9 T cell receptor beta chains from a single sample sequenced in a study of blood T cell repertoires in COVID-19 (dated by TCRdb to the early 2020s). Libraries were built with the immunoSEQ multiplex PCR assay. Entries here come from immuneACCESS through TCRdb and include only in-frame sequences with V and J called. Some clones fail to appear in such tables; in the studies checked, an unresolved V gene covers under half of the shortfall, and the cause of the remainder is unknown. This sample holds around 140,000 clones; around nine tenths were observed only once. The ten largest account for 2.5% to 3.5% of the sample. The sequencing input was peripheral blood. The receptors derive from a man aged 55 to 70 with active or convalescent COVID-19.

CDR3 in DNA: TGTGCCAGCAGCTTAAGCCGCGGCTCCTACAATGAGCAGTTCTTC. Translated, it gives CASSLSRGSYNEQFF. This rearrangement joins TRBV7-6 to TRBJ2-1; D ambiguous. This CDR3 has 15 amino acids. In germline, CDR1 is SGHVS, CDR2 FNYEAQ. The V gene lost 2 bases and the J gene lost 0 bases, with 8 bases spanning the gap.

This chain uses TRBV20-1 with TRBJ1-1; D not certain. Per germline, CDR1 DFQATT and CDR2 SNEGSKA (reference sequence). The CDR3 extends over 11 amino acids. The V end was cut by 7 bases, the J end by 11 bases, with 17 bases between. The CDR3 bases are TGCAGTGTAGTGAGGGTAAGGCGCGCTTTCTTT. As protein: CSVVRVRRAFF.

The CDR3 loop is CASSSRYPPLEVDTQYF. CDR3 DNA: TGTGCCAGCAGTTCACGTTATCCCCCTTTAGAGGTAGATACGCAGTATTTT. The chain couples TRBV27 to TRBJ2-3; D is undetermined. The CDR3 is 17 residues long. Trimming took 4 bases from V and 5 from J, leaving 22 bases between them. Germline CDR1 reads MNHEY; CDR2 reads SMNVEV (reference sequence).

The V and J genes are TRBV9 and TRBJ1-4, with 9 bases that match TRBD1. V was pared by 6 bases and J by 0 bases, with 9 bases of the junction left unmatched. The CDR3 loop spans 17 amino acids. The germline gives CDR1 SGDLS, CDR2 YYNGEE. The CDR3 DNA reads as TGTGCCAGCAATCCGGGACAGGGATCCTCAACTAATGAAAAACTGTTTTTT. Translated, it gives CASNPGQGSSTNEKLFF.

The gene calls are TRBV5-1 and TRBJ1-5, with D unresolved. CDR3 length: 14 amino acids. V dropped 1 base and J dropped 4 bases, with 9 bases sitting between them. From germline, CDR1 is SGHRS and CDR2 YFSETQ. The CDR3 coding sequence is TGCGCCAGCAGCTTGTCTACGGGGAATCAGCCCCAGCATTTT. This translates into CASSLSTGNQPQHF.

CDR3 coding DNA: TGTGCCATCGACAGGGGGCCGGGGAGGAATTCACCCCTCCACTTT. Its translation: CAIDRGPGRNSPLHF. The chain couples TRBV21-1 to TRBJ1-6; TRBD1, the table's D call, was not compared with the DNA. TRBV21-1 is assigned pseudogene status. The CDR3 length is 15 residues.

V is TRBV5-1 and J is TRBJ2-7, with 11 nucleotides matching TRBD2. This CDR3 region has 16 residues. Germline V lookup: CDR1 SGHRS, CDR2 YFSETQ. With V trimmed by 4 bases and J by 2 bases, 8 bases remained unmatched. The CDR3 DNA reads as TGCGCCAGCAGCATTACGGGACTAGCGGAGACCTACGAGCAGTACTTC. Its protein product is CASSITGLAETYEQYF.

V and J are TRBV19 and TRBJ1-5; 7 nucleotides agree with TRBD1. Germline V CDR1 and CDR2: LNHDA, SQIVND (reference sequence). Trimming at V came to 6 bases and at J to 4 bases, leaving 3 bases not matched to a gene. The CDR3 sequence is 13 residues long. CDR3 loop: CASSDRVNQPQHF. Here the CDR3 DNA reads TGTGCCAGTAGCGACAGGGTGAATCAGCCCCAGCATTTT.

The rearrangement links TRBV19 to TRBJ1-1; tentative D call: TRBD1 (6 bases). Germline assignment: CDR1 LNHDA and CDR2 SQIVND (reference sequence). This CDR3 has 16 residues. Deletions cut 6 bases from V and 6 bases from J, with 23 bases between. Here the CDR3 reads CASRFNRDTGMAEAFF. For the CDR3, the DNA is TGTGCCAGTAGGTTCAACAGGGATACTGGTATGGCTGAAGCTTTCTTT.